The subject of this entry is one T cell receptor (beta chain). This record belongs to a study of tumor and adjacent non-tumor tissue in lung cancer. In the study overall: Millions of productive TCRbeta reads were obtained per sample on average.

The library came from three nested PCR rounds adapted from ARM-PCR protocols. MiXCR, run by TCRdb on the multiplex PCR reads, gives a single entry per CDR3 protein. The data show 90,000 to 110,000 distinct CDR3 sequences, 60% to 65% seen once. No cell sorting was done before RNA was extracted from the tissue. The normal lung tissue was taken more than 3 cm from the tumor edge. V lost 10 bases and J lost 6; bases outside the gene matches: 10. The CDR3 is made up of 15 amino acids. CDR1 MNHNS and CDR2 SASEGT come from the germline V gene. The J gene is TRBJ2-2, the V gene TRBV6-1; 11 bases match TRBD2. The clonotype originates from a man aged 60 to 69 with non-small cell lung cancer. The specimen was distant non-tumor lung tissue. The CDR3 reads CAIGELAGVAGELFF. For the CDR3, the DNA is TGTGCCATCGGTGAACTAGCGGGAGTTGCCGGGGAGCTGTTTTTT.